This T cell receptor (beta chain) came from a study of blood T cell repertoires in COVID-19. The wider study: The study drew acute and convalescent COVID-19 samples from the United States, Italy and Spain. PBMCs, B-cell-depleted T cells, or T cells were the source of the cDNA or gDNA that made up the material.

As originally analysed: Researchers report that nucleated cell counts were estimated from reference gene primer amplification. Some clones are missing from TCRdb's copy, which holds only in-frame ones; the method was immunoSEQ multiplex PCR. V and J calls and clone size are given by that table; D and trimming were obtained from the DNA. This table has about 150,000 clones, 79% appearing once. The V and J ends lost 2 bases and 3 bases respectively, with 5 bases between them. Germline V lookup: CDR1 SGHTA, CDR2 FQGNSA. The length of the CDR3 is 12 residues. The source is a man over 45 with active or convalescent COVID-19. The sample taken for sequencing was peripheral blood. V is TRBV7-2 and J is TRBJ2-7; D remains unclear. CDR3 amino acids: CASSLFSYEQYF. In DNA, the CDR3 is TGTGCCAGCAGCTTATTTAGCTACGAGCAGTACTTC.